A single sample gave rise to the 29 T cell receptor beta chains below, sequenced in a study of T cells in tumors after PD-1 blockade. Indicated time point: second of two pre-therapy site-matched biopsies about 2 months apart. TCRdb keeps only in-frame clones here, not all; method: immunoSEQ multiplex PCR. The table records about 2,000 clones, about three quarters of them present only once. Sequencing used tumor tissue, obtained before anti-PD-1 treatment. The receptors derive from a human donor with basal cell carcinoma.

The chain couples TRBV15 to TRBJ2-7, with a weak D call TRBD1 (6 bases). This CDR3 is 13 amino acids long. Looked up from germline, CDR1 is LNHNV and CDR2 is YYDKDF (reference sequence). V was shortened by 4 bases and J by 3 bases, with 10 bases between the two germline ends. The CDR3 region has the DNA TGTGCCACCAGCATGCAACAGGGCTACGAGCAGTACTTC. This encodes CATSMQQGYEQYF.

This chain links TRBV28 with TRBJ2-6, with TRBD1 matching over 8 bases. Germline CDR1 is MDHEN and CDR2 is SYDVKM. The V segment lost 5 bases and the J segment 2 bases; nucleotides outside the gene matches: 2. The CDR3 length is 15 residues. The CDR3 nucleotides are TGTGCCAGCAGTCCCAGGGGGCCTGGGGCCAACGTCCTGACTTTC. Its protein is CASSPRGPGANVLTF.

The chain carries TRBV19 and TRBJ2-5; TRBD2 matches at 7 bases. CDR1 and CDR2 from the germline V gene are LNHDA and SQIVND (reference sequence). CDR3 size: 19 residues. V lost 0 bases, J lost 5 bases, and 18 bases stayed unmatched. The CDR3 region has the DNA TGTGCCAGTAGTATAGACGGGGGGTTATGGGGTGGACTCCAGGAGACCCAGTACTTC. It is translated as CASSIDGGLWGGLQETQYF.

This clone was picked up a small number of times. CDR3 DNA: TGCGCCAGCAGCCCCGGGACAGGGTACTACAATGAGCAGTTCTTC. Translating it yields CASSPGTGYYNEQFF. This rearrangement joins TRBV5-1 to TRBJ2-1; 9 nucleotides line up with TRBD1. The CDR3 runs to 15 residues. Trimming took 4 bases from V and 3 from J; bases not matched to a gene: 5. Germline loops: CDR1 SGHRS, CDR2 YFSETQ.

The chain links TRBV28 to TRBJ2-7; D not certain. The CDR3 has 12 amino acids. Trimming stripped 7 bases from V and 0 bases from J, with 7 bases between. Germline CDR1 MDHEN, CDR2 SYDVKM. The CDR3 reads CASIGSSYEQYF. The DNA of the CDR3 is TGTGCCAGCATAGGAAGCTCCTACGAGCAGTACTTC.

V usage is TRBV2 and J usage is TRBJ2-5, with 11 bases identical to TRBD2. From germline, CDR1 is SNHLY and CDR2 FYNNEI. V gave up 6 bases and J gave up 5 bases; unmatched junction bases: 8. CDR3 size: 15 residues. CDR3: CASSSSGGAGETQYF. The CDR3 nucleotides read TGTGCCAGCAGCAGTAGCGGGGGGGCCGGGGAGACCCAGTACTTC.

The rearrangement joins TRBV5-1 to TRBJ2-5; 9 nucleotides line up with TRBD1. The V gene end was trimmed by 4 bases and the J gene end by 5 bases; junction bases not matched to a gene: 12. CDR3 length equals 16 residues. Per the germline V gene, CDR1 is SGHRS and CDR2 is YFSETQ. The CDR3 DNA reads TGCGCCAGCAGCCCGGGGGACAGGGAAGCGGGGGAGACCCAGTACTTC. It specifies CASSPGDREAGETQYF.

This clone was seen a handful of times. The gene calls are TRBV14 and TRBJ2-5, with no clear D. In germline, CDR1 is SGHDN, CDR2 FVKESK. Trimming took 2 bases from V and 2 from J, leaving 6 bases between them. This CDR3 contains 13 residues. Written as DNA, the CDR3 is TGTGCCAGCAGCCAATTGGTGCAAGAGACCCAGTACTTC. The encoded protein is CASSQLVQETQYF.

J is TRBJ1-1 and V is TRBV4-1; no clear D gene. Trimming took off 2 bases at V and 8 bases at J, with 18 bases between the two ends. The germline gives CDR1 MGHRA, CDR2 YSYEKL. This CDR3 region has 15 residues. The CDR3 here is CASSQTFRRSPEAFF. DNA for the CDR3: TGCGCCAGCAGCCAAACCTTTAGGAGATCACCGGAAGCTTTCTTT.

The chain couples TRBV7-9 to TRBJ2-7, with D perhaps TRBD1 (6 bases). V lost 3 bases and J lost 0, with 9 bases in between. Germline lookup yields CDR1 SEHNR and CDR2 FQNEAQ (reference sequence). CDR3 length equals 14 residues. CDR3 bases: TGTGCCAGCAGCTTTCTAGGGGGCTCCTACGAGCAGTACTTC. Translation: CASSFLGGSYEQYF.

The chain uses TRBV28 and TRBJ2-1; 10 bases fit TRBD2. The V and J ends lost 2 bases and 9 bases, in that order; junction bases with no gene match: 10. This CDR3 spans 16 amino acids. Germline CDR1 MDHEN, CDR2 SYDVKM. The CDR3 DNA sequence: TGTGCCAGCAGTTTAAGATCGTCTAGCGGGGGTCGTGAGCAGTTCTTC. This sequence encodes CASSLRSSSGGREQFF.

V is TRBV6-6 and J is TRBJ1-1; D call uncertain. The CDR3 is 12 amino acids. The germline V gene encodes CDR1 MNHNY and CDR2 SVGAGI (reference sequence). Trimming left V 6 bases short and J 1 base short, with 6 bases between. The CDR3 region is CASRRWNTEAFF. DNA for the CDR3: TGTGCCAGCAGGAGGTGGAACACTGAAGCTTTCTTT.

J is TRBJ2-5 and V is TRBV7-6; 8 nucleotides match TRBD1. V shed 4 bases, J shed 5 bases, and the junction held 3 bases outside the gene matches. From germline, CDR1 is SGHVS and CDR2 FNYEAQ. CDR3 size: 13 residues. The CDR3 region has the DNA TGTGCCAGCAGCTCCAGGGGGCGGGAGACCCAGTACTTC. This gives the protein CASSSRGRETQYF.

Concerning this clone itself: An end of the junction does not agree with germline; a read error may underlie this. The chain combines TRBV7-2 with TRBJ2-1, with D perhaps being TRBD1 or TRBD2 (5 bases each). Germline CDR1 and CDR2: SGHTA and FQGNSA. The CDR3 has 16 residues. Written as DNA, the CDR3 is TGTGCCAGCAGCTCGTCTGGGACGTCCTCCCACAATGAGCAGTTCTTC. Protein product: CASSSSGTSSHNEQFF.

The J gene is TRBJ1-1, the V gene TRBV4-1; D perhaps matches TRBD1 (6 bases). This CDR3 comprises 15 residues. From germline, CDR1 is MGHRA and CDR2 YSYEKL. Trimming shortened V by 2 bases and J by 0 bases, and 10 bases separated the two germline ends. CDR3 in DNA: TGCGCCAGCAGCCAAACGACAGGAATGAACACTGAAGCTTTCTTT. This encodes CASSQTTGMNTEAFF.

The V call is TRBV5-6, the J call TRBJ1-1; D unclear. Germline CDR1 SGHDT, CDR2 YYEEEE. The germline V and J ends were trimmed by 0 bases and 2 bases, with 5 bases remaining between them. The CDR3 spans 13 residues. CDR3 DNA sequence: TGTGCCAGCAGCTTGGGCCATAACACTGAAGCTTTCTTT. It translates to CASSLGHNTEAFF.

This clone was detected a few times. The chain links TRBV19 to TRBJ2-2, with D possibly being TRBD1 (6 bases). Germline CDR1 and CDR2: LNHDA and SQIVND (reference sequence). Trimming stripped 4 bases from V and 0 bases from J, with 12 bases between. The CDR3 length is 16 residues. This CDR3 reads CASSRDTIPNTGELFF. In nucleotides, the CDR3 is TGTGCCAGTAGTAGGGACACAATACCGAACACCGGGGAGCTGTTTTTT.

The V call is TRBV3-1 (or the pseudogene TRBV3-2), the J call TRBJ2-3; TRBD2 matches at 12 bases. V trimming: 0 bases; J trimming: 8 bases; junction bases outside the gene matches: 12. This CDR3 is built from 18 residues. Germline V CDR1 and CDR2: LGHDT, YNNKEL (reference sequence). The CDR3 DNA sequence: TGTGCCAGCAGCCAAGATCCTTCTTCTAGCGGGGGGGGAGTTACGCAGTATTTT. Protein: CASSQDPSSSGGGVTQYF.

The genes are TRBV4-1 and TRBJ1-2, with D unclear. V lost 1 base and J 7 bases, leaving 13 bases between the germline ends. This CDR3 is 14 amino acids long. From germline, CDR1 is MGHRA and CDR2 YSYEKL. CDR3 in DNA: TGCGCCAGCAGCCAAGGCAGGAACCAAGGTGGCTACACCTTC. This gives the protein CASSQGRNQGGYTF.

CDR3 sequence reads: CASSQVPGQGAIDTQYF. CDR3 DNA: TGTGCCAGCAGCCAGGTACCGGGACAGGGGGCCATAGATACGCAGTATTTT. The chain links TRBV4-2 to TRBJ2-3; 12 nucleotides match TRBD1. The CDR3 extends over 17 amino acids. After removal of 3 bases from V and 5 bases from J, the junction contained 9 bases not matched to a gene. CDR1 is LGHNA, CDR2 YNFKEQ, per germline.

This clone was recorded only once. The chain couples TRBV5-1 to TRBJ1-1; D gene uncertain. The CDR3 runs 14 residues. Germline assignment: CDR1 SGHRS and CDR2 YFSETQ. The V and J ends lost 2 bases and 1 base respectively, with 9 bases between them. Here the CDR3 reads CASSLRTGNTEAFF. As DNA, the CDR3 is TGCGCCAGCAGCTTACGGACGGGGAACACTGAAGCTTTCTTT.

The rearrangement joins TRBV27 to TRBJ1-1; D not resolved. This CDR3 is built from 14 residues. V shed 5 bases and J shed 5 bases, with 15 bases lying between them. Germline V lookup: CDR1 MNHEY, CDR2 SMNVEV (reference sequence). The CDR3 nucleotides are TGTGCCAGCAGTCTGGCTGGACCTTCTACTGAAGCTTTCTTT. It is translated as CASSLAGPSTEAFF.

The V gene is TRBV5-6, the J gene TRBJ1-2; D is perhaps TRBD1 (6 bases). This CDR3 is 13 amino acids long. Germline values: CDR1 SGHDT, CDR2 YYEEEE. V was pared by 0 bases and J by 6 bases, with 9 bases between. This CDR3 is CASSLVAGDGYTF. CDR3 nucleotides: TGTGCCAGCAGCTTGGTGGCAGGGGATGGCTACACCTTC.

The chain has TRBV11-1 and TRBJ2-7, with 8 bases that match TRBD1. Germline lookup yields CDR1 SGHAT and CDR2 FQDESV (reference sequence). V lost 6 bases, J lost 2 bases, and 6 bases stayed unmatched. The CDR3 spans 14 residues. CDR3 nucleotides: TGTGCCAGCAGTCCCGGACAGGGAACCTACGAGCAGTACTTC. It encodes CASSPGQGTYEQYF.

V is TRBV6-5 and J is TRBJ2-3, with D hard to call. This CDR3 is built from 13 residues. Per the germline V gene, CDR1 is MNHEY and CDR2 is SVGAGI. V lost 1 base to trimming and J lost 2 bases, with 4 bases between them. The DNA for the CDR3 is TGTGCCAGCAGTTACTTAGCCACAGATACGCAGTATTTT. It codes for CASSYLATDTQYF.

Sample share makes this clone large. V usage is TRBV27 and J usage is TRBJ2-2; D not resolved. V gave up 3 bases and J gave up 1 base, with 6 bases separating them. The germline V gene has CDR1 MNHEY and CDR2 SMNVEV (reference sequence). The CDR3 is 14 amino acids. CDR3 sequence (DNA): TGTGCCAGCAGTTTTCCGGTGAACACCGGGGAGCTGTTTTTT. Amino acid sequence: CASSFPVNTGELFF.

The gene calls are TRBV3-1 (or the pseudogene TRBV3-2) and TRBJ2-6, with D hard to call. Germline V gene lookup returns CDR1 LGHDT and CDR2 YNNKEL (reference sequence). The CDR3 runs to 12 residues. V lost 5 bases and J lost 8, with 7 bases in between. The CDR3 coding sequence is TGTGCCAGCAGCTTCTTATCCAACGTCCTGACTTTC. This gives the protein CASSFLSNVLTF.

V gene TRBV3-1 (or the pseudogene TRBV3-2) combines with J gene TRBJ2-1; the D gene could be TRBD1 or TRBD2 (6 bases each). From germline, CDR1 is LGHDT and CDR2 YNNKEL (reference sequence). This CDR3 contains 14 residues. The V end was cut by 4 bases, the J end by 4 bases, with 11 bases between. CDR3 region: CASSRGAGYNEQFF. DNA of the CDR3: TGTGCCAGCAGCCGGGGGGCTGGATACAATGAGCAGTTCTTC.

Note on this clone: Since the CDR3 does not end with the conserved phenylalanine or tryptophan, this likely comes from a read error. No DNA is shown, since the ends of the CDR3 on it are uncertain; the CDR3 is the one TCRdb lists. The chain joins TRBV10-3 to TRBJ1-2; the table calls TRBD1, which could not be checked here. Germline V lookup: CDR1 ENHRY, CDR2 SYGVKD. The CDR3 numbers 13 amino acids, ends counted. The CDR3 region is CAISTGTVLLWAL.